The 16 T cell receptor beta chains in this list originate from one sample, sequenced in a study of immune characteristics of hereditary and idiopathic chronic pancreatitis. Some clones are missing from TCRdb's copy, which holds only in-frame ones; the method was immunoSEQ multiplex PCR. The table has 11,000 to 15,000 clones, around 79% seen once; the top ten hold around 14%. Total pancreatectomy with islet autotransplantation was the source of the chronic pancreatitis pancreas tissue. Sequences were obtained from pancreas tissue with hereditary chronic pancreatitis. Receptor source: a human donor with chronic pancreatitis.

The chain couples TRBV7-9 to TRBJ1-2; D is undetermined. The ends were cut back, 0 bases at V and 4 bases at J, with 3 bases in the middle. The germline gives CDR1 SEHNR, CDR2 FQNEAQ (reference sequence). CDR3 size: 12 residues. Here the CDR3 reads CASSLAVYGYTF. The CDR3 DNA reads as TGTGCCAGCAGCTTAGCCGTCTATGGCTACACCTTC.

The chain joins TRBV7-9 to TRBJ2-5; D is unclear. From germline, CDR1 is SEHNR and CDR2 FQNEAQ (reference sequence). Trimming pared 3 bases from V and 4 bases from J, leaving 6 bases between. There are 12 residues in the CDR3. Written as DNA, the CDR3 is TGTGCCAGCAGCTTTCAACGAGAGACCCAGTACTTC. This translates into CASSFQRETQYF.

The chain has TRBV7-6 and TRBJ1-1; 7 bases are shared with TRBD1. CDR1 is SGHVS and CDR2 is FNYEAQ in the germline V gene. The CDR3 spans 13 residues. V shed 8 bases and J 0 bases; nucleotides not matched to a gene: 3. DNA for the CDR3: TGTGCCAGCGGACAGGACCTGAACACTGAAGCTTTCTTT. The encoded protein is CASGQDLNTEAFF.

This chain links TRBV6-2 or TRBV6-3 with TRBJ2-3, with TRBD2 as a possible D gene (6 bases). This CDR3 region has 15 residues. The germline V gene has CDR1 MNHEY and CDR2 SVGEGT. The V end lost 0 bases, the J end lost 2 bases, and 9 bases lay between the germline ends. The CDR3, as DNA: TGTGCCAGCAGTTACTCCCCGGGGGACACAGATACGCAGTATTTT. It is translated as CASSYSPGDTDTQYF.

The rearrangement links TRBV2 to TRBJ2-3; TRBD2 is a possible D gene (5 bases). The CDR3 extends over 15 amino acids. Germline lookup yields CDR1 SNHLY and CDR2 FYNNEI. V lost 8 bases and J lost 4, with 19 bases in between. CDR3 residues: CASQKGLAGPDTQYF. CDR3 bases: TGTGCCAGCCAGAAAGGACTCGCGGGCCCAGATACGCAGTATTTT.

A note on this clone: It is unclear where the CDR3 begins or ends on the DNA, so no DNA is shown, and the CDR3 is as TCRdb lists it. The chain's CDR3 is CASSTSGRPNYGYTF. The gene calls are TRBV27 and TRBJ1-2. CDR1 is MNHEY, CDR2 SMNVEV, per germline (reference sequence). The CDR3 sequence runs 15 residues, both termini included.

This clone came up a few times. The chain combines TRBV12-3 or TRBV12-4 with TRBJ2-1; no reliable D call. The CDR3 is made up of 13 amino acids. V was pared by 3 bases and J by 1 base, with 4 bases between. DNA for the CDR3: TGTGCCAGCAGTTTTCGGTCCTACAATGAGCAGTTCTTC. Protein product: CASSFRSYNEQFF.

The V gene is TRBV2, the J gene TRBJ2-7; D is perhaps TRBD1 or TRBD2 (5 bases each). Germline CDR1 SNHLY, CDR2 FYNNEI. With 6 bases removed from V and 4 bases from J, the gap between germline ends came to 16 bases. The CDR3 is made up of 14 amino acids. Here the CDR3 reads CASSGTAGHYEQYF. The CDR3 DNA is TGTGCCAGCAGCGGGACCGCCGGGCATTACGAGCAGTACTTC.

The gene calls are TRBV4-2 and TRBJ1-2, with 7 nucleotides matching TRBD1. Trimming took 0 bases from V and 5 from J; bases not matched to a gene: 9. The CDR3 totals 16 residues. Germline CDR1 and CDR2: LGHNA and YNFKEQ. CDR3 sequence (DNA): TGTGCCAGCAGCCAAGATGACGCCGGGACAGCTTATGGCTACACCTTC. Protein: CASSQDDAGTAYGYTF.

The chain carries TRBV6-4 and TRBJ2-7; 9 bases agree with TRBD2. The CDR3 is made up of 15 amino acids. Germline V lookup: CDR1 MRHNA, CDR2 SNTAGT. V trimming: 4 bases; J trimming: 6 bases; junction bases outside the gene matches: 10. The CDR3 loop is CASSASAGGVSEQYF. The DNA for the CDR3 is TGTGCCAGCAGTGCCTCTGCGGGAGGGGTGAGCGAGCAGTACTTC.

The gene calls are TRBV7-8 and TRBJ1-2; tentatively, D is TRBD1 (6 bases). The V gene lost 5 bases and the J gene lost 0 bases, with 13 bases spanning the gap. There are 15 residues in the CDR3. Germline V gene sequence: CDR1 SGHVS, CDR2 FQNEAQ. The CDR3 sequence is CASSKQGSTNYGYTF. The DNA for the CDR3 is TGTGCCAGCAGCAAACAGGGTTCTACTAACTATGGCTACACCTTC.

The chain carries TRBV6-5 and TRBJ2-7; 9 bases match TRBD1. The V segment lost 2 bases and the J segment 6 bases; nucleotides outside the gene matches: 8. Looked up from germline, CDR1 is MNHEY and CDR2 is SVGAGI. The CDR3 runs to 15 residues. CDR3 sequence reads: CASSYGDRDGGEQYF. In DNA, the CDR3 is TGTGCCAGCAGTTACGGGGACAGGGATGGGGGCGAGCAGTACTTC.

There are a few counts of this clone. The rearrangement links TRBV27 to TRBJ2-7; 8 nucleotides agree with TRBD1. This CDR3 has 14 amino acids. Germline CDR1 is MNHEY and CDR2 is SMNVEV (reference sequence). The ends lost 6 bases at V and 5 bases at J; junction bases unmatched: 9. The CDR3 region is CASSSILTGDEQYF. The DNA for the CDR3 is TGTGCCAGCAGCTCCATCTTGACAGGGGACGAGCAGTACTTC.

The chain employs TRBV5-1 and TRBJ1-4; D possibly corresponds to TRBD1 (6 bases). Trimming pared 5 bases from V and 0 bases from J, leaving 11 bases between. The CDR3 loop spans 15 amino acids. The V gene's germline CDR1 is SGHRS and CDR2 YFSETQ. The CDR3 loop is CASRQTGSTNEKLFF. The CDR3 DNA sequence: TGCGCCAGCAGGCAAACAGGGTCAACTAATGAAAAACTGTTTTTT.

The chain has TRBV5-1 and TRBJ2-3, with 8 nucleotides matching TRBD1. Germline assignment: CDR1 SGHRS and CDR2 YFSETQ. The trim removed 4 bases at V and 5 bases at J, leaving 6 bases unmatched. The CDR3 sequence is 14 residues long. This CDR3 reads CASSPTGGRDTQYF. CDR3 DNA sequence: TGCGCCAGCAGCCCAACAGGGGGTAGAGATACGCAGTATTTT.

Here the CDR3 DNA reads TGTGCCAGCAGCCTCGGGGACAGGTCTAACTATGGCTACACCTTC. This encodes CASSLGDRSNYGYTF. The chain employs TRBV28 and TRBJ1-2; 8 bases fit TRBD1. Germline trimming cut 6 bases from V and 0 bases from J; bases unmatched to any gene: 6. Per the germline V gene, CDR1 is MDHEN and CDR2 is SYDVKM. The CDR3 contains 15 residues.